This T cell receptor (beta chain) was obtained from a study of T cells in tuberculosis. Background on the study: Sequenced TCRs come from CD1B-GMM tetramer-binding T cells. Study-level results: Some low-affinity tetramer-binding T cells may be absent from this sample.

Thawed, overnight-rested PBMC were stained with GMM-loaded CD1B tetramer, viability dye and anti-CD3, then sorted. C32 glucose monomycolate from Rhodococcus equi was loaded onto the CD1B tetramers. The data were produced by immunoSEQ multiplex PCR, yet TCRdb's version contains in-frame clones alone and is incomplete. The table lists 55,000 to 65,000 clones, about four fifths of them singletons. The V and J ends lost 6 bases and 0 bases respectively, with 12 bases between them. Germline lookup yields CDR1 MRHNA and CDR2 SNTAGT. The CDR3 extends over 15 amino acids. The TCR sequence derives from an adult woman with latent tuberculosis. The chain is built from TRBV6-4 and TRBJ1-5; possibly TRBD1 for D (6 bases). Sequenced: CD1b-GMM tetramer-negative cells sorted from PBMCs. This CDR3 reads CASSPGTNSNQPQHF. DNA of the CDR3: TGTGCCAGCAGCCCAGGGACAAATAGCAATCAGCCCCAGCATTTT.